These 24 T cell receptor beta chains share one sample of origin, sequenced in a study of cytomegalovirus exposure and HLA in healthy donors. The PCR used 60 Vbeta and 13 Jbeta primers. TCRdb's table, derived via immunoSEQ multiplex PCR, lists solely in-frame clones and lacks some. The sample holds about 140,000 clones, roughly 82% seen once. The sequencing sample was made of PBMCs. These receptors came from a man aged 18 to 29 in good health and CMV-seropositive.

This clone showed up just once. The CDR3 here is CASREADNYGYTF. The CDR3 region has the DNA TGCGCCAGCAGAGAGGCGGATAACTATGGCTACACCTTC. The V call is TRBV5-1, the J call TRBJ1-2, with D uncertain. Trimming took 5 bases from V and 1 from J, leaving 9 bases between them. Germline CDR1 SGHRS, CDR2 YFSETQ. The CDR3 consists of 13 residues.

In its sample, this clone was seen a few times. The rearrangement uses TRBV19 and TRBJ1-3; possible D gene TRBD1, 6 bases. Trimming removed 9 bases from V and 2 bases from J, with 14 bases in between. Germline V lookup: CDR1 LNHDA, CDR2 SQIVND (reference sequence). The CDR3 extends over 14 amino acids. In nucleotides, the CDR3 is TGTGCCAGCACTATCACAGGGACTGGAAACACCATATATTTT. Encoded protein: CASTITGTGNTIYF.

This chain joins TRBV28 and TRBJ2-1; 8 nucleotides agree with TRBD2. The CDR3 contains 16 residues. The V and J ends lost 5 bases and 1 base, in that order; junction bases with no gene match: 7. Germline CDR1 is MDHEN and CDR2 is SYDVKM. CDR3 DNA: TGTGCCAGCAGTACCCGACTAGCGTGGTCCTACAATGAGCAGTTCTTC. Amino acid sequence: CASSTRLAWSYNEQFF.

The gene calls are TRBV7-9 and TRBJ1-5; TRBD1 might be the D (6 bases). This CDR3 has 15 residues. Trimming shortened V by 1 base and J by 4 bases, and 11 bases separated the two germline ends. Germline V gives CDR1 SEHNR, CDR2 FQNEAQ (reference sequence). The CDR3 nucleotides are TGTGCCAGCAGCTTAGGCGGGGGGCCTAATCAGCCCCAGCATTTT. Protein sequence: CASSLGGGPNQPQHF. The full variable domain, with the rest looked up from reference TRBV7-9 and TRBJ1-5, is DTGVSQNPRHKITKRGQNVTFRCDPISEHNRLYWYRQTLGQGPEFLTYFQNEAQLEKSRLLSDRFSAERPKGSFSTLEIQRTEQGDSAMYLCASSLGGGPNQPQHFGDGTRLSIL.

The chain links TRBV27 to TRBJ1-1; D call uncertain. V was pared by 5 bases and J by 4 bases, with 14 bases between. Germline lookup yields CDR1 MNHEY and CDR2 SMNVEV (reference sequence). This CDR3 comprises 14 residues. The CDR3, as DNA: TGTGCCAGCAGTCCCCTCAGCGTGGGCACTGAAGCTTTCTTT. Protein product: CASSPLSVGTEAFF.

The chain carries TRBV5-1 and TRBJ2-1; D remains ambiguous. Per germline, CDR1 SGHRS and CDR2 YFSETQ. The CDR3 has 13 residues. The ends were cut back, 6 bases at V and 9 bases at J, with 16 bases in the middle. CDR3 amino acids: CASTFSGLSEQFF. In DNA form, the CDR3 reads TGCGCCAGCACCTTCTCGGGTTTGAGTGAGCAGTTCTTC.

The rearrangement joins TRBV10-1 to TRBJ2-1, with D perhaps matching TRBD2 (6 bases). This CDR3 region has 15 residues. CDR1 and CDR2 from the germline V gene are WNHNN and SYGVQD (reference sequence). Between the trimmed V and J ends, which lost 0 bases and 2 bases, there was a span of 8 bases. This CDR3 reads CASSESGGPYNEQFF. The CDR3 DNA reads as TGCGCCAGCAGTGAGTCGGGAGGACCCTACAATGAGCAGTTCTTC.

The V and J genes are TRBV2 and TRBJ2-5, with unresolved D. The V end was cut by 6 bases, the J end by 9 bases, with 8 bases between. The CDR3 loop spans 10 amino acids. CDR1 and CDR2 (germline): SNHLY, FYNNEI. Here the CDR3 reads CASSEVAQYF. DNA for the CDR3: TGTGCCAGCAGCGAGGTGGCCCAGTACTTC.

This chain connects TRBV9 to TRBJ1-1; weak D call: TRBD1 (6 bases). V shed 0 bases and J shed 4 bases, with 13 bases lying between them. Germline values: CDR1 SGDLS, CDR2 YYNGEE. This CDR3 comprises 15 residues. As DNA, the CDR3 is TGTGCCAGCAGCGTAGTAGGGGGGGTGGGCACTGAAGCTTTCTTT. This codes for CASSVVGGVGTEAFF.

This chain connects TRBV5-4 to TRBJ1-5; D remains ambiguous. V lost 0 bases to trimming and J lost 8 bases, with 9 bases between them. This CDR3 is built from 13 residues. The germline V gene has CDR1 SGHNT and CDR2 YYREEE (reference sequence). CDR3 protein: CASSLGEGKPQHF. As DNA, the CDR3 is TGTGCCAGCAGCTTGGGTGAGGGTAAGCCCCAGCATTTT.

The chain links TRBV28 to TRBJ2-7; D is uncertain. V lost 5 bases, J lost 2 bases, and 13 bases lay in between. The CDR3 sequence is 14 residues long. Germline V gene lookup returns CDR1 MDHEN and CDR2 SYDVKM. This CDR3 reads CASSPLSGTYEQYF. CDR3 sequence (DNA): TGTGCCAGCAGTCCCTTATCTGGCACCTACGAGCAGTACTTC. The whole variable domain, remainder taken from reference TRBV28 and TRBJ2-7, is DVKVTQSSRYLVKRTGEKVFLECVQDMDHENMFWYRQDPGLGLRLIYFSYDVKMKEKGDIPEGYSVSREKKERFSLILESASTNQTSMYLCASSPLSGTYEQYFGPGTRLTVT.

As DNA, the CDR3 is TGTGCCAGCTCACCAAGGGGGCAGGTGACCGGGGAGCTGTTTTTT. Its translation: CASSPRGQVTGELFF. The chain joins TRBV18 to TRBJ2-2, with 7 bases lining up with TRBD1. The V gene's germline CDR1 is KGHSH and CDR2 LQKENI. Trimming removed 2 bases from V and 5 bases from J; junction bases left unmatched: 5. CDR3 length: 15 amino acids.

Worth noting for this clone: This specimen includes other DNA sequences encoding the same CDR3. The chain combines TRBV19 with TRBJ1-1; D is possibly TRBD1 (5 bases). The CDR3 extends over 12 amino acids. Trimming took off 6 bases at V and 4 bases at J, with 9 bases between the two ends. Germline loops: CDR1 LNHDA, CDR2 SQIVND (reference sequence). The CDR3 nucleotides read TGTGCCAGTAGGACCGGGGGCACTGAAGCTTTCTTT. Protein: CASRTGGTEAFF.

CDR3 nucleotide sequence: TGTGCCAGCAGTTCTGACAGGGGGCTAAGGCAGCCCCAGCATTTT. This codes for CASSSDRGLRQPQHF. V and J are TRBV6-5 and TRBJ1-5, with 10 bases that match TRBD1. The germline V gene has CDR1 MNHEY and CDR2 SVGAGI. This CDR3 has 15 amino acids. V lost 4 bases to trimming and J lost 7 bases; unmatched junction nucleotides: 7.

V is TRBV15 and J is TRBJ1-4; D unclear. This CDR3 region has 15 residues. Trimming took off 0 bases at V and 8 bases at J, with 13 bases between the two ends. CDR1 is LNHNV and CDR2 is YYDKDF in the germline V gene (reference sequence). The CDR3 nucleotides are TGTGCCACCAGCAGAGATGAGGAGAGAGGCGAAAAACTGTTTTTT. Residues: CATSRDEERGEKLFF.

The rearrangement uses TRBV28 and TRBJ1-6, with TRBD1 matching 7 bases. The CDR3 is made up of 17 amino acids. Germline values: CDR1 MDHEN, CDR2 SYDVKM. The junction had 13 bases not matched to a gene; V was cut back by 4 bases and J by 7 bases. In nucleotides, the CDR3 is TGTGCCAGCAGTTCTCCCTCCAGGCAGGGGGACAATTCACCCCTCCACTTT. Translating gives CASSSPSRQGDNSPLHF.

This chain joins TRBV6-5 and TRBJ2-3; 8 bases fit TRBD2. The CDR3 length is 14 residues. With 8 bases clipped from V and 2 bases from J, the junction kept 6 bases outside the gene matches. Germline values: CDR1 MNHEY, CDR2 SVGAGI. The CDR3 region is CASRAGGSTDTQYF. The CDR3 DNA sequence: TGTGCCAGCCGGGCGGGAGGATCCACAGATACGCAGTATTTT.

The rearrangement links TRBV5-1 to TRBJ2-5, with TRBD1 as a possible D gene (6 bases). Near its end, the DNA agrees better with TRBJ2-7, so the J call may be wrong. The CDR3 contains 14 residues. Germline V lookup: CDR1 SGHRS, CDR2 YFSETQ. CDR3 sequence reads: CASSLRDKLSEQYF. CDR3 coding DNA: TGCGCCAGCAGCTTGAGGGACAAGTTGTCCGAGCAGTACTTC.

The CDR3 loop is CASSPLDSSGNTIYF. CDR3 nucleotide sequence: TGTGCCAGCTCACCTCTGGACAGCTCTGGAAACACCATATATTTT. The chain couples TRBV18 to TRBJ1-3; D might be TRBD1 (6 bases). The length of the CDR3 is 15 residues. V was cut by 3 bases and J by 0 bases, with 9 bases left in between. CDR1 KGHSH and CDR2 LQKENI come from the germline V gene.

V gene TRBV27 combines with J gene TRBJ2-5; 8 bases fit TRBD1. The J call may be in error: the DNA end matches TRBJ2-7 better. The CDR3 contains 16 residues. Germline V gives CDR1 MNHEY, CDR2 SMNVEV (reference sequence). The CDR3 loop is CASSSSPTGEFYEQYF. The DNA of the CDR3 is TGTGCCAGCAGTTCATCCCCGACAGGGGAGTTCTACGAGCAGTACTTC.

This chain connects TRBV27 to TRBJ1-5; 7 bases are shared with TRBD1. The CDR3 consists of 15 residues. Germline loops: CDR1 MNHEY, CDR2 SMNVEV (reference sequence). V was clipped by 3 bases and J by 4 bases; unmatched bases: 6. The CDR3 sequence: CASSFARGWNQPQHF. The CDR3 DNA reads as TGTGCCAGCAGTTTCGCCAGGGGGTGGAATCAGCCCCAGCATTTT.

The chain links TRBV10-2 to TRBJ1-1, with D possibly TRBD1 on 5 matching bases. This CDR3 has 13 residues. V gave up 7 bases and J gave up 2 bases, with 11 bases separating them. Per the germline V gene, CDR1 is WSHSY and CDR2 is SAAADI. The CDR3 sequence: CASIRQLNTEAFF. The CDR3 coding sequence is TGCGCCAGCATCCGACAGCTTAACACTGAAGCTTTCTTT.

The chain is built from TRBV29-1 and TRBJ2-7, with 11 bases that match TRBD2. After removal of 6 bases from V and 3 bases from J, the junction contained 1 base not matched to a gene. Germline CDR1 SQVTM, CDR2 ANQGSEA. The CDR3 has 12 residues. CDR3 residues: CSVGLAGYEQYF. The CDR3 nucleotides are TGCAGCGTAGGACTAGCGGGCTACGAGCAGTACTTC.

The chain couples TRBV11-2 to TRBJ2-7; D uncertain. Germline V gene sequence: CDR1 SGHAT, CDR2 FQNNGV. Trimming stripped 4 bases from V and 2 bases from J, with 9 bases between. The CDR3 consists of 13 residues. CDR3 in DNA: TGTGCCAGCAGCTCCATTCAGGCCTACGAGCAGTACTTC. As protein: CASSSIQAYEQYF.